This note documents a single TCR beta chain sequence. Antigen specificity is unknown. CDR1 and CDR2 from the germline V gene are MDHEN and SYDVKM. There are 11 residues in the CDR3. The ends were cut back, 3 bases at V and 10 bases at J, with 9 bases in the middle. These data originate in a study of T cell responses to AZD1222 COVID-19 vaccine. The table came from immunoSEQ multiplex PCR; TCRdb's copy has only in-frame clones and leaves some out. Of 100,000 to 150,000 clones in the sample, approximately 90% were seen once. Points from the study as a whole: Baseline seropositivity characterized only six AZD1222 recipients. Donors, mostly white British, included more females; clonal diversity was possibly underestimated. Across the whole spike, CD4 TCRs peaked at regions 160-218 and 743-854. Among spike-specific TCRs, nearly half reportedly target unmutated variant regions.

Sequencing was performed on peripheral blood, taken on day 0 of AZD1222 vaccination. This sequence was found in an adult in good health. The chain has TRBV28 and TRBJ1-1; D gene unclear. CDR3 sequence reads: CASSLKYGAFF. In DNA form, the CDR3 reads TGTGCCAGCAGTTTGAAGTATGGAGCTTTCTTT.